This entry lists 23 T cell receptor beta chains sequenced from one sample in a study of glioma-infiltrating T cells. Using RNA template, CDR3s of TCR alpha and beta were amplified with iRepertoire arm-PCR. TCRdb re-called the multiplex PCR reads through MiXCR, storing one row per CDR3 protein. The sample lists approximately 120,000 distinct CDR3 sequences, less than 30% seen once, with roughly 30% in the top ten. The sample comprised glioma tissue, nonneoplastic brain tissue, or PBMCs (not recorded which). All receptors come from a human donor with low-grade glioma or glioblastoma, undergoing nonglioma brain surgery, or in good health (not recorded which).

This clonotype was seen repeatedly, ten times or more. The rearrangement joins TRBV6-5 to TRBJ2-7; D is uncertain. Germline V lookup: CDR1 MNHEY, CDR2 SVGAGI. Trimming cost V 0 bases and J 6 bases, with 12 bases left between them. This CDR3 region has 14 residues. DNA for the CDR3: TGTGCCAGCAGTTACTCGAATACCAGGCTCGAGCAGTACTTC. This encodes CASSYSNTRLEQYF.

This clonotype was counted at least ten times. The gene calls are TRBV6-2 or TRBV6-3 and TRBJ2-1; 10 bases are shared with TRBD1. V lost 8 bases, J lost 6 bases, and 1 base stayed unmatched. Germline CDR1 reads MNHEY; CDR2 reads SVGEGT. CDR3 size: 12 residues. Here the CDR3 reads CASWTGGNEQFF. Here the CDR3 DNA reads TGTGCCAGCTGGACAGGGGGCAATGAGCAGTTCTTC.

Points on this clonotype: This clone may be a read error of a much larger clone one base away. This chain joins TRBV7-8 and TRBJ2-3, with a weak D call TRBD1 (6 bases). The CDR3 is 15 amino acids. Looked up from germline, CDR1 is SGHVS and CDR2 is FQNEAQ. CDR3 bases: TGTGCCAGCGGCTTAAAACAGGGTGGCACAGATACGCAGTATTTT. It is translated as CASGLKQGGTDTQYF.

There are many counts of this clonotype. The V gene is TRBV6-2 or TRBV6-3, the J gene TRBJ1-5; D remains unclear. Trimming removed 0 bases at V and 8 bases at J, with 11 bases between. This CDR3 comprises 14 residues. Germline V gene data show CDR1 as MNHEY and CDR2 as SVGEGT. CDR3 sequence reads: CASSYSEGWKPQHF. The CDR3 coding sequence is TGTGCCAGCAGTTACTCGGAGGGTTGGAAGCCCCAGCATTTT.

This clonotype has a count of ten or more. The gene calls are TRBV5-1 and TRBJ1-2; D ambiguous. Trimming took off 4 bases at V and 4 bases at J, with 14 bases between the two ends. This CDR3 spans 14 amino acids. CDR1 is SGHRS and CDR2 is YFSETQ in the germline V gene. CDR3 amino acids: CASSENSASYGYTF. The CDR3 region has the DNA TGCGCCAGCAGCGAGAACAGCGCTTCCTATGGCTACACCTTC.

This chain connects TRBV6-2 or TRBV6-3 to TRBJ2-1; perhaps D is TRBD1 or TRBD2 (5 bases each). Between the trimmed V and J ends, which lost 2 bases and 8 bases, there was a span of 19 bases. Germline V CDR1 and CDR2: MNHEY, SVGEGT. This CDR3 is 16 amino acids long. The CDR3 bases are TGTGCCAGCAGTTACACCGGGGCGGACATCTCCTATGAGCAGTTCTTC. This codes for CASSYTGADISYEQFF.

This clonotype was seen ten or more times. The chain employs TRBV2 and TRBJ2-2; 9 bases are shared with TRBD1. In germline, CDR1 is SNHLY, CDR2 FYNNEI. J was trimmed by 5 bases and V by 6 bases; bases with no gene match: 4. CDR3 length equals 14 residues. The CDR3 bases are TGTGCCAGCAGAACCGGGACAGGGACCGGGGAGCTGTTTTTT. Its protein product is CASRTGTGTGELFF. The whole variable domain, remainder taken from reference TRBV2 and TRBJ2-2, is EPEVTQTPSHQVTQMGQEVILRCVPISNHLYFYWYRQILGQKVEFLVSFYNNEISEKSEIFDDQFSVERPDGSNFTLKIRSTKLEDSAMYFCASRTGTGTGELFFGEGSRLTVL.

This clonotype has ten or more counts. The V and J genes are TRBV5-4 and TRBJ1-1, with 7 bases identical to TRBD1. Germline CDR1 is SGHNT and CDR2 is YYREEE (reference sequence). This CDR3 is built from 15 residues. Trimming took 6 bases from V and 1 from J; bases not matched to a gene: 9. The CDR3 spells CASTPAGTENTEAFF. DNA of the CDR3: TGTGCCAGCACCCCCGCCGGGACAGAGAACACTGAAGCTTTCTTT. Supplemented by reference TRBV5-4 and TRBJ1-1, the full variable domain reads ETGVTQSPTHLIKTRGQQVTLRCSSQSGHNTVSWYQQALGQGPQFIFQYYREEENGRGNFPPRFSGLQFPNYSSELNVNALELDDSALYLCASTPAGTENTEAFFGQGTRLTVV.

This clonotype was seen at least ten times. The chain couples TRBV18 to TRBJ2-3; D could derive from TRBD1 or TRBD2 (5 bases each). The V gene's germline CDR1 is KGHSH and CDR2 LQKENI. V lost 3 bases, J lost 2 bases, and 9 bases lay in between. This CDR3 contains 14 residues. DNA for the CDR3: TGTGCCAGCTCACCGACGGGGACCACAGATACGCAGTATTTT. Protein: CASSPTGTTDTQYF.

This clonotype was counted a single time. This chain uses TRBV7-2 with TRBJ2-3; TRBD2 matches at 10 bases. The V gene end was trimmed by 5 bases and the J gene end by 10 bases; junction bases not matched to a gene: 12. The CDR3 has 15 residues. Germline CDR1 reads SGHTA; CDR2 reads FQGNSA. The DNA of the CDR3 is TGTGCCAGCAGCATAGGACTAGCGGTAGTTGGTGCGCAGTATTTT. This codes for CASSIGLAVVGAQYF.

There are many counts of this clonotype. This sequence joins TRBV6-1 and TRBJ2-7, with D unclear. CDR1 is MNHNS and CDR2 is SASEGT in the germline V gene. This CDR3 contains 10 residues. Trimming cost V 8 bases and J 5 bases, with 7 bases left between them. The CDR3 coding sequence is TGTGCCAGCGGTCTGGACGAGCAGTACTTC. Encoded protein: CASGLDEQYF.

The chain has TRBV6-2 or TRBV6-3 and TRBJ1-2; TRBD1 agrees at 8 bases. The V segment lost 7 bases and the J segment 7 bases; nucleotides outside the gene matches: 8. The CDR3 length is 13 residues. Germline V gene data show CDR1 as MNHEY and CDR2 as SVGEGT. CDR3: CASTDRGPGGYTF. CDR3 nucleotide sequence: TGTGCCAGCACTGACAGGGGACCTGGTGGCTACACCTTC.

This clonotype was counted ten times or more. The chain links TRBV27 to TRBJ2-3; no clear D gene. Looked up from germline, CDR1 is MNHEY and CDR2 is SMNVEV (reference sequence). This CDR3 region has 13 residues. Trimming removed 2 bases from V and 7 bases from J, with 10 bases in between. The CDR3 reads CASSLDRANTQYF. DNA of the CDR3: TGTGCCAGCAGTTTAGACCGGGCGAATACGCAGTATTTT.

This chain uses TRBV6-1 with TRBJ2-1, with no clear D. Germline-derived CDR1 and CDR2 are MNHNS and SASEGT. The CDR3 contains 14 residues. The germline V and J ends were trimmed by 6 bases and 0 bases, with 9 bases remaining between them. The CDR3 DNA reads TGTGCCAGCAGCCGGCCACGCTCCTACAATGAGCAGTTCTTC. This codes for CASSRPRSYNEQFF.

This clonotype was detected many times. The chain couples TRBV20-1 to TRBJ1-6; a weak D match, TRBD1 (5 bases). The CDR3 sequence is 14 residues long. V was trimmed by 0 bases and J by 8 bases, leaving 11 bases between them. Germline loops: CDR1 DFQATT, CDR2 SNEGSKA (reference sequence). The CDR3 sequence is CSARDPGRDSPLHF. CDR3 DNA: TGCAGTGCTAGAGATCCAGGGAGGGATTCACCCCTCCACTTT.

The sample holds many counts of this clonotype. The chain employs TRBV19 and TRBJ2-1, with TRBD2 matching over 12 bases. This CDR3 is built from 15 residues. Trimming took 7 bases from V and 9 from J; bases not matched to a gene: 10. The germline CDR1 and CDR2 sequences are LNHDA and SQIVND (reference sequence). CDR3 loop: CASTPTSGRLSEQFF. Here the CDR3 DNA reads TGTGCCAGTACTCCGACTAGCGGGAGATTGAGTGAGCAGTTCTTC.

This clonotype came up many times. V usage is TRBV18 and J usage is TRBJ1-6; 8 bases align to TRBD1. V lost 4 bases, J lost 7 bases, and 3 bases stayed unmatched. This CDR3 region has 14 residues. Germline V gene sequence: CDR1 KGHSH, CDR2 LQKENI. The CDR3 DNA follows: TGTGCCAGCTCACAGGACAGGGAGAATTCACCCCTCCACTTT. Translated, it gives CASSQDRENSPLHF.

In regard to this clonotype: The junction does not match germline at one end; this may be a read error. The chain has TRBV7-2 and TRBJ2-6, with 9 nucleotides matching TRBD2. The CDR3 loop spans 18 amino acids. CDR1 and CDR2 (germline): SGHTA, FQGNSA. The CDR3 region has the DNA TGTGCCAGCTCACGGGCGGGGGGGCGTCAATCTGGGGCCACCGTCCTGACTTTC. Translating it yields CASSRAGGRQSGATVLTF.

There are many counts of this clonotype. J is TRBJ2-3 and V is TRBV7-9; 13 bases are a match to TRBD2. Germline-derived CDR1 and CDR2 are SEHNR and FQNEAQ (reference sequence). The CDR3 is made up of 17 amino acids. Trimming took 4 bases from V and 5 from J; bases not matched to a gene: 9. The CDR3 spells CASSSYGLAGAIDTQYF. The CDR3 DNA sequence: TGTGCCAGCAGCTCGTACGGACTAGCGGGGGCAATAGATACGCAGTATTTT.

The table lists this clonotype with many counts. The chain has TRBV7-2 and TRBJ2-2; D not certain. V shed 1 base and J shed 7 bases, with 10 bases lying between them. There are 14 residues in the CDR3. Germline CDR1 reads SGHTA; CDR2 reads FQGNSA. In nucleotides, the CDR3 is TGTGCCAGCAGCTTAGTGCCTTTGAACGGGGAGCTGTTTTTT. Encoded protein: CASSLVPLNGELFF.

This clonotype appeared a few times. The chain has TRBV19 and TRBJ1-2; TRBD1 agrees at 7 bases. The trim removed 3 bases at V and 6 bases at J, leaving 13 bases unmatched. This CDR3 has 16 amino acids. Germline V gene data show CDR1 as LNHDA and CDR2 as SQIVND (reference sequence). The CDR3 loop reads CASSMRTGVRLDGYTF. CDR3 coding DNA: TGTGCCAGTAGTATGAGGACAGGTGTCCGACTTGATGGCTACACCTTC.

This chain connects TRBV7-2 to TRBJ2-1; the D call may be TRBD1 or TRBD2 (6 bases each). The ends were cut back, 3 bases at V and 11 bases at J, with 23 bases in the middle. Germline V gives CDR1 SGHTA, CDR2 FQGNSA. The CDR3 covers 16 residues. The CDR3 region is CASSLGSGRGGNKQFF. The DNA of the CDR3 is TGTGCCAGCAGCTTGGGGTCCGGGAGAGGGGGGAATAAGCAGTTCTTC.

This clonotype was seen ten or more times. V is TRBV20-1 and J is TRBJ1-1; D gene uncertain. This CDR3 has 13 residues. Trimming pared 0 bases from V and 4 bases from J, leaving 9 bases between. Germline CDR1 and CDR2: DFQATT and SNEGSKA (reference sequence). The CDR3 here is CSARDLRGTEAFF. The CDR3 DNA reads TGCAGTGCTAGAGATCTCCGGGGCACTGAAGCTTTCTTT.